The next 32 T cell receptor beta chains were all read from a single sample in a study of cytomegalovirus exposure and HLA in healthy donors. Clones were sequenced by immunoSEQ multiplex PCR, and TCRdb holds only the in-frame ones, with some missing. Found here are 90,000 to 150,000 clones, about nine tenths of them singletons; the top ten hold more than 1.5%. Sequences were obtained from PBMCs. These TCRs come from a man between 18 and 29 years old in good health and CMV-seronegative.

The rearrangement uses TRBV15 and TRBJ2-1; D not resolved. The germline V gene encodes CDR1 LNHNV and CDR2 YYDKDF (reference sequence). The CDR3 is made up of 14 amino acids. Trimming cost V 2 bases and J 5 bases, with 10 bases left between them. CDR3 residues: CATSRPLGNNEQFF. Here the CDR3 DNA reads TGTGCCACCAGCAGACCCCTAGGAAACAATGAGCAGTTCTTC.

The V and J genes are TRBV19 and TRBJ2-2, with D uncertain. There are 15 residues in the CDR3. Germline V gene data show CDR1 as LNHDA and CDR2 as SQIVND (reference sequence). Trimming left V 5 bases short and J 7 bases short, with 17 bases between. The CDR3 DNA is TGTGCCAGTAGTCCGATCTCCTTTAACGGCGGGGAGCTGTTTTTT. Its translation is CASSPISFNGGELFF.

The chain carries TRBV6-5 and TRBJ1-5; 8 nucleotides match TRBD1. CDR1 is MNHEY, CDR2 SVGAGI, per germline. CDR3 length: 15 residues. The trim removed 6 bases at V and 1 base at J, leaving 5 bases unmatched. The CDR3: CASRATGGSNQPQHF. CDR3 nucleotides: TGTGCCAGCAGAGCTACAGGGGGGAGCAATCAGCCCCAGCATTTT.

J is TRBJ1-5 and V is TRBV6-6, with unresolved D. Germline-derived CDR1 and CDR2 are MNHNY and SVGAGI (reference sequence). The CDR3 covers 15 residues. Trimming removed 5 bases from V and 0 bases from J, with 11 bases in between. In DNA, the CDR3 is TGTGCCAGCAGTCCCGGTTATTATAGCAATCAGCCCCAGCATTTT. This codes for CASSPGYYSNQPQHF.

The V call is TRBV6-5, the J call TRBJ1-2, with 7 bases that match TRBD1. CDR3 length equals 13 residues. V lost 4 bases, J lost 8 bases, and 7 bases stayed unmatched. The V gene's germline CDR1 is MNHEY and CDR2 SVGAGI. The CDR3 spells CASSSKTGLGYTF. The CDR3 nucleotides read TGTGCCAGCAGTTCGAAGACAGGGCTGGGCTACACCTTC.

This clone showed up just once. A junction boundary mismatches the germline segment, possibly from a read error. J is TRBJ2-1 and V is TRBV4-1; D gene unclear. The CDR3 covers 19 residues. The V gene's germline CDR1 is MGHRA and CDR2 YSYEKL. CDR3 nucleotide sequence: TGCGCCAGCAGCAAAGACATCAGTCGGGTAGTTAGCTCCTACAATGAGCAGTTCTTC. Residues: CASSKDISRVVSSYNEQFF.

This chain uses TRBV11-3 with TRBJ1-2; TRBD1 matches 11 bases. The V gene's germline CDR1 is SGHNT and CDR2 YENEEA. The CDR3 totals 16 residues. The ends lost 4 bases at V and 3 bases at J; junction bases unmatched: 7. Here the CDR3 DNA reads TGTGCCAGCAGCTATCTTCCGGGACAGGGGGACTATGGCTACACCTTC. It translates to CASSYLPGQGDYGYTF.

The rearrangement uses TRBV6-5 and TRBJ2-6; no definite D call. The CDR3 is 15 amino acids. Trimming cost V 8 bases and J 4 bases, with 15 bases left between them. CDR1 is MNHEY, CDR2 SVGAGI, per germline. The CDR3 bases are TGTGCCAGCGGTAACGACTCACTCGGGGCCAACGTCCTGACTTTC. Translated: CASGNDSLGANVLTF.

As to this clone: Its ends do not fully match the called genes, so a read error is possible. The chain has TRBV5-1 and TRBJ1-5, with TRBD1 identical over 7 bases. The CDR3 loop spans 13 amino acids. CDR1 and CDR2 from the germline V gene are SGHRS and YFSETQ. CDR3 in DNA: TGTGCCAGCAGCTTTGACAGGGAAGCGCCCCAGCATTTT. This encodes CASSFDREAPQHF. Full variable domain (remainder filled in from reference TRBV5-1 and TRBJ1-5): KAGVTQTPRYLIKTRGQQVTLSCSPISGHRSVSWYQQTPGQGLQFLFEYFSETQRNKGNFPGRFSGRQFSNSRSEMNVSTLELGDSALYLCASSFDREAPQHFGDGTRLSIL.

The chain is built from TRBV6-1 and TRBJ2-7; D unclear. Trimming cost V 2 bases and J 4 bases, with 15 bases left between them. The CDR3 runs to 15 residues. From germline, CDR1 is MNHNS and CDR2 SASEGT. In DNA, the CDR3 is TGTGCCAGCAGTGAAAAAGTAGGCGGCGGATACGAGCAGTACTTC. This translates into CASSEKVGGGYEQYF.

The chain employs TRBV5-5 and TRBJ2-3, with 8 nucleotides matching TRBD1. This CDR3 has 16 amino acids. V lost 0 bases and J lost 5; bases outside the gene matches: 8. The germline V gene encodes CDR1 SGHKS and CDR2 YYEKEE (reference sequence). The CDR3 loop is CASSLVDRGFGDTQYF. In DNA form, the CDR3 reads TGTGCCAGCAGCTTGGTTGACAGGGGATTTGGAGATACGCAGTATTTT.

The J gene is TRBJ2-2, the V gene TRBV7-2; tentatively, D is TRBD2 (6 bases). The germline V and J ends were trimmed by 5 bases and 2 bases, with 18 bases remaining between them. This CDR3 spans 17 amino acids. Germline V gene data show CDR1 as SGHTA and CDR2 as FQGNSA. DNA of the CDR3: TGTGCCAGCAGCGCCGCCACCCTGACTAGAAACACCGGGGAGCTGTTTTTT. It yields the protein CASSAATLTRNTGELFF. Drawing the rest from reference TRBV7-2 and TRBJ2-2, the complete variable domain is GAGVSQSPSNKVTEKGKDVELRCDPISGHTALYWYRQSLGQGLEFLIYFQGNSAPDKSGLPSDRFSAERTGGSVSTLTIQRTQQEDSAVYLCASSAATLTRNTGELFFGEGSRLTVL.

This clone was seen only once. This chain joins TRBV5-1 and TRBJ2-5; possible D gene TRBD2, 6 bases. The V and J ends lost 0 bases and 0 bases respectively, with 9 bases between them. The V gene's germline CDR1 is SGHRS and CDR2 YFSETQ. This CDR3 is built from 15 residues. The CDR3 sequence is CASSLASGDQETQYF. CDR3 nucleotide sequence: TGCGCCAGCAGCTTGGCCTCGGGGGACCAAGAGACCCAGTACTTC.

V gene TRBV4-3 combines with J gene TRBJ1-6; perhaps TRBD1 as D (6 bases). Germline V gene sequence: CDR1 LGHNA, CDR2 YSLEER. The V gene lost 0 bases and the J gene lost 10 bases, with 13 bases spanning the gap. The CDR3 loop spans 15 amino acids. CDR3 amino acids: CASSQDRGSGSPLHF. The CDR3 coding sequence is TGCGCCAGCAGCCAAGACAGGGGCTCCGGGTCACCCCTCCACTTT.

The chain carries TRBV6-6 and TRBJ2-7; no clear D. The germline V gene encodes CDR1 MNHNY and CDR2 SVGAGI (reference sequence). CDR3 length equals 15 residues. The V and J ends lost 2 bases and 0 bases respectively, with 11 bases between them. The CDR3 DNA reads as TGTGCCAGCAGTTACAATCCAAGGAGCTCCTACGAGCAGTACTTC. Protein sequence: CASSYNPRSSYEQYF.

The chain uses TRBV10-3 and TRBJ2-3; possibly TRBD1 for D (6 bases). CDR1 and CDR2 from the germline V gene are ENHRY and SYGVKD. The CDR3 has 12 residues. Trimming stripped 8 bases from V and 4 bases from J, with 10 bases between. CDR3 sequence: CAISQGADTQYF. The CDR3 DNA reads TGTGCCATCTCACAGGGTGCAGATACGCAGTATTTT.

The DNA for the CDR3 is TGTGCCAGCAGCTTAGACCTCGGACAGGCCTATGGCTACACCTTC. Its protein product is CASSLDLGQAYGYTF. This rearrangement joins TRBV7-2 to TRBJ1-2, with 7 bases aligning to TRBD1. Per the germline V gene, CDR1 is SGHTA and CDR2 is FQGNSA. Trimming removed 1 base from V and 4 bases from J; junction bases left unmatched: 6. The CDR3 length is 15 residues.

This clone has only a few counts. The rearrangement joins TRBV2 to TRBJ1-5, with TRBD1 matching over 10 bases. The germline CDR1 and CDR2 sequences are SNHLY and FYNNEI. This CDR3 has 14 residues. V lost 6 bases, J lost 6 bases, and 5 bases stayed unmatched. The DNA for the CDR3 is TGTGCCAGCAGCCGGGACAGGGGAACTCAGCCCCAGCATTTT. Its translation is CASSRDRGTQPQHF.

The CDR3 loop is CASVDSGTAYGYTF. CDR3 DNA sequence: TGTGCCAGCGTCGATTCCGGGACAGCCTATGGCTACACCTTC. This rearrangement joins TRBV5-4 to TRBJ1-2; TRBD1 matches at 7 bases. This CDR3 is built from 14 residues. Germline loops: CDR1 SGHNT, CDR2 YYREEE (reference sequence). With 7 bases clipped from V and 4 bases from J, the junction kept 10 bases outside the gene matches.

The chain links TRBV18 to TRBJ1-4; D gene uncertain. The germline V gene encodes CDR1 KGHSH and CDR2 LQKENI. CDR3 length equals 12 residues. V was trimmed by 2 bases and J by 8 bases, leaving 6 bases between them. CDR3 sequence: CASSPNTEKLFF. CDR3 sequence (DNA): TGTGCCAGCTCACCAAACACCGAAAAACTGTTTTTT.

This chain uses TRBV10-1 with TRBJ2-7; D call uncertain. V was shortened by 2 bases and J by 2 bases, with 7 bases between the two germline ends. The germline V gene encodes CDR1 WNHNN and CDR2 SYGVQD (reference sequence). The CDR3 loop spans 13 amino acids. In nucleotides, the CDR3 is TGCGCCAGCAGTGAGAGTCTAACCTACGAGCAGTACTTC. It codes for CASSESLTYEQYF.

The chain couples TRBV5-4 to TRBJ1-5; D remains ambiguous. The CDR3 runs to 13 residues. V gave up 0 bases and J gave up 5 bases, with 6 bases separating them. The germline CDR1 and CDR2 sequences are SGHNT and YYREEE (reference sequence). CDR3 sequence: CASSLDSDQPQHF. In nucleotides, the CDR3 is TGTGCCAGCAGCTTGGATTCCGATCAGCCCCAGCATTTT.

The rearrangement joins TRBV7-9 to TRBJ2-3; D not resolved. This CDR3 is built from 13 residues. V was trimmed by 4 bases and J by 0 bases, leaving 5 bases between them. CDR1 SEHNR and CDR2 FQNEAQ come from the germline V gene (reference sequence). The CDR3 DNA sequence: TGTGCCAGCAGCTCTCCGAGCACAGATACGCAGTATTTT. Translating it yields CASSSPSTDTQYF.

The chain joins TRBV11-2 to TRBJ1-3; D unresolved. Looked up from germline, CDR1 is SGHAT and CDR2 is FQNNGV. This CDR3 is built from 14 residues. Trimming took off 5 bases at V and 1 base at J, with 9 bases between the two ends. The CDR3 loop reads CASSAGVSGNTIYF. CDR3 sequence (DNA): TGTGCCAGCAGCGCCGGGGTTTCTGGAAACACCATATATTTT.

The rearrangement uses TRBV18 and TRBJ2-1; 9 bases are shared with TRBD2. This CDR3 is built from 14 residues. After removal of 6 bases from V and 6 bases from J, the junction contained 6 bases not matched to a gene. Germline CDR1 and CDR2: KGHSH and LQKENI. The CDR3 bases are TGTGCCAGCTCGGTAGCGGGAGAAGTCAATGAGCAGTTCTTC. Translation gives CASSVAGEVNEQFF.

The chain links TRBV10-1 to TRBJ2-7; D might be TRBD2 (7 bases). CDR1 WNHNN and CDR2 SYGVQD come from the germline V gene (reference sequence). The CDR3 covers 17 residues. V lost 3 bases, J lost 9 bases, and 27 bases lay in between. This CDR3 is CASSDGGLSGTMIGQYF. For the CDR3, the DNA is TGCGCCAGCAGTGATGGGGGCCTCAGCGGGACGATGATTGGGCAGTACTTC.

This chain links TRBV18 with TRBJ2-1, with TRBD2 identical over 14 bases. The V gene end was trimmed by 6 bases and the J gene end by 7 bases; junction bases not matched to a gene: 8. Germline CDR1 reads KGHSH; CDR2 reads LQKENI. This CDR3 has 16 amino acids. CDR3 region: CASSEGLAGVWNEQFF. CDR3 sequence (DNA): TGTGCCAGCTCCGAGGGACTAGCGGGAGTTTGGAATGAGCAGTTCTTC.

The chain employs TRBV11-2 and TRBJ2-7; 7 nucleotides line up with TRBD1. The CDR3 contains 14 residues. The junction had 7 bases not matched to a gene; V was cut back by 5 bases and J by 3 bases. Germline V gives CDR1 SGHAT, CDR2 FQNNGV. CDR3 DNA: TGTGCCAGCAGCCTCGAAAGGGGGCACTACGAGCAGTACTTC. It is translated as CASSLERGHYEQYF. Full variable domain (outside the CDR3, taken from reference TRBV11-2 and TRBJ2-7): EAGVAQSPRYKIIEKRQSVAFWCNPISGHATLYWYQQILGQGPKLLIQFQNNGVVDDSQLPKDRFSAERLKGVDSTLKIQPAKLEDSAVYLCASSLERGHYEQYFGPGTRLTVT.

This chain uses TRBV10-2 with TRBJ2-7; D is uncertain. The CDR3 is 15 amino acids. With 7 bases removed from V and 6 bases from J, the gap between germline ends came to 22 bases. Germline V gene sequence: CDR1 WSHSY, CDR2 SAAADI. The CDR3 DNA reads TGCGCCAGCATGAACCGCGACACCGGATACCTCGAGCAGTACTTC. Translation: CASMNRDTGYLEQYF.

The gene calls are TRBV21-1 and TRBJ2-7; TRBD2 is the table's D call, not checked against the DNA. TRBV21-1 is a listed pseudogene. CDR3 length: 13 residues. Here the CDR3 reads CASLRSASYEQYF. CDR3 bases: TGTGCCAGTTTGAGGAGCGCCTCCTACGAGCAGTACTTC.

The chain has TRBV28 and TRBJ2-1; 14 bases are a match to TRBD2. CDR1 MDHEN and CDR2 SYDVKM come from the germline V gene. Trimming took 7 bases from V and 7 from J; bases not matched to a gene: 9. This CDR3 has 16 amino acids. CDR3 residues: CASTKPGLAGVNEQFF. The DNA for the CDR3 is TGTGCCAGCACCAAGCCGGGACTAGCGGGAGTTAATGAGCAGTTCTTC.

J is TRBJ2-3 and V is TRBV5-1, with D unclear. The germline V gene encodes CDR1 SGHRS and CDR2 YFSETQ. V gave up 0 bases and J gave up 4 bases, with 9 bases separating them. The CDR3 runs 14 residues. CDR3 sequence reads: CASSLGLEADTQYF. The DNA for the CDR3 is TGCGCCAGCAGCTTGGGGTTAGAGGCAGATACGCAGTATTTT.